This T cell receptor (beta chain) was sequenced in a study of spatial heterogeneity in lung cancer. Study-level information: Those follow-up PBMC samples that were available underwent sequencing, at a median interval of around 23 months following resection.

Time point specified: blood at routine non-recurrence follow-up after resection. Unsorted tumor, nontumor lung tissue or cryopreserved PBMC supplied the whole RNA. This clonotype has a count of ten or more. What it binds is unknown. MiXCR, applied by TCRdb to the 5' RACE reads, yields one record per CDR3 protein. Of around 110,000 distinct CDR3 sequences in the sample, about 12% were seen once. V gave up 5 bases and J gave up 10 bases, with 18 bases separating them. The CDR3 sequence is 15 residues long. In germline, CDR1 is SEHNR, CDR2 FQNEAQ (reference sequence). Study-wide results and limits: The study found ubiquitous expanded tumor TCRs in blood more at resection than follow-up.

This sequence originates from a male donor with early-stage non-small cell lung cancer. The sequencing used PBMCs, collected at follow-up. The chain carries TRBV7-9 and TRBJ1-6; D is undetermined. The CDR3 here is CASSPTPVRISPLHF. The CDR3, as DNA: TGTGCCAGCAGCCCGACTCCAGTGCGGATCTCACCCCTCCACTTT.